One and the same sample provided the 6 T cell receptor beta chains below, sequenced in a study of blood T cell repertoires in COVID-19. The protocol was immunoSEQ multiplex PCR, while the TCRdb copy is restricted to in-frame clones and leaves out a portion. This table has 130,000 to 150,000 clones, around 83% appearing once. Sequencing was carried out using peripheral blood. These TCRs come from a man in his fifties or sixties with active or convalescent COVID-19.

The rearrangement links TRBV6-2 or TRBV6-3 to TRBJ1-5; D possibly corresponds to TRBD1 (5 bases). V gave up 4 bases and J gave up 5 bases, with 15 bases separating them. The CDR3 has 15 residues. Per the germline V gene, CDR1 is MNHEY and CDR2 is SVGEGT. The CDR3: CASSSRDRAHQPQHF. CDR3 DNA: TGTGCCAGCAGTTCCCGCGACAGAGCCCATCAGCCCCAGCATTTT.

This chain connects TRBV4-3 to TRBJ2-1; no definite D call. Germline CDR1 reads LGHNA; CDR2 reads YSLEER. V gave up 4 bases and J gave up 5 bases, with 9 bases separating them. CDR3 length equals 13 residues. CDR3: CASSRLNNNEQFF. The CDR3 region has the DNA TGCGCCAGCAGCCGACTGAATAACAATGAGCAGTTCTTC.

This sequence joins TRBV10-3 and TRBJ1-2; D is undetermined. The CDR3 runs to 12 residues. V lost 4 bases to trimming and J lost 4 bases, with 7 bases between them. The germline gives CDR1 ENHRY, CDR2 SYGVKD. CDR3 sequence reads: CAISGQGYGYTF. CDR3 bases: TGTGCCATCAGTGGACAAGGCTATGGCTACACCTTC.

CDR3 amino acids: CASSLQGAGNTIYF. In DNA form, the CDR3 reads TGTGCCAGCAGCTTACAGGGCGCTGGAAACACCATATATTTT. This rearrangement joins TRBV5-4 to TRBJ1-3; TRBD1 might be the D (6 bases). The CDR3 is made up of 14 amino acids. Germline CDR1 reads SGHNT; CDR2 reads YYREEE (reference sequence). V dropped 2 bases and J dropped 2 bases, with 8 bases sitting between them.

The CDR3 DNA reads as TGTGCCAGCAGTCCCAGCGGGAGGCATGAGCAGTTCTTC. Translating it yields CASSPSGRHEQFF. The rearrangement uses TRBV27 and TRBJ2-1; 9 bases agree with TRBD2. Losses at the gene ends were 5 bases for V and 8 bases for J; bases not matched to a gene: 4. Germline lookup yields CDR1 MNHEY and CDR2 SMNVEV (reference sequence). The length of the CDR3 is 13 residues.

The count of this clone is one. The rearrangement links TRBV30 to TRBJ2-3; the D gene is possibly TRBD1 (6 bases). The CDR3 contains 15 residues. The germline CDR1 and CDR2 sequences are GTSNPN and SVGIG (reference sequence). Trimming took 2 bases from V and 6 from J, leaving 18 bases between them. In DNA form, the CDR3 reads TGTGCCTGGAGTTCGGGACACCCGAACGGGGATACGCAGTATTTT. This translates into CAWSSGHPNGDTQYF.